One T cell receptor (beta chain) is described in this entry. What it binds is not known. The CDR3 sequence is 16 residues long. Per the germline V gene, CDR1 is LNHDA and CDR2 is SQIVND (reference sequence). Trimming removed 3 bases at V and 0 bases at J, with 12 bases between. This sample was included in a study of cytomegalovirus exposure and HLA in healthy donors. Study results and caveats: The finding came from a later analysis; first-cohort TCR clusters tended to co-occur in the roughly 120 validation repertoires.

Measured with immunoSEQ multiplex PCR; TCRdb has only the in-frame clones, and not every one. The sample has roughly 150,000 clones, 84% seen once. The specimen sequenced was PBMCs. This sequence joins TRBV19 and TRBJ1-5, with D perhaps matching TRBD1 (6 bases). This receptor was obtained from a man aged 30 to 45 in good health and CMV-seropositive. The CDR3, as DNA: TGTGCCAGTAGTATGCGACAGGATTATAGCAATCAGCCCCAGCATTTT. As protein: CASSMRQDYSNQPQHF.